This T cell receptor (beta chain) was observed in a study of blood T cell repertoires in COVID-19. Overall study context: There were acute and convalescent COVID-19 samples, and they came from the United States, Italy and Spain. The analysed material was cDNA or gDNA that came from T cells, B-cell-depleted T cells, or PBMCs.

CDR1 and CDR2 (germline): DFQATT, SNEGSKA (reference sequence). The V end was cut by 3 bases, the J end by 2 bases, with 11 bases between. The CDR3 covers 14 residues. In the original analysis: Amplification with reference gene primers provided the estimates of nucleated cell counts. The repertoire was sequenced with immunoSEQ multiplex PCR; TCRdb's copy has only in-frame clones and lacks some. That table gives V, J and clone size, and the DNA gave D and trimming. This repertoire shows about 130,000 clones, about four fifths found once; its top ten account for about 5%. While infection was still active, Seattle patients were enrolled and then followed longitudinally.

The chain employs TRBV20-1 and TRBJ1-3, with no clear D. The sequence was obtained from an older woman with COVID-19, enrolled during active disease. Sequencing used peripheral blood. CDR3 sequence: CSASWREAGNTIYF. The CDR3 bases are TGCAGTGCTAGTTGGAGGGAAGCTGGAAACACCATATATTTT.